The 14 T cell receptor beta chains given below trace back to one sample, sequenced in a study of OX40 agonist ivuxolimab in advanced cancers. TCRdb's table, derived via immunoSEQ multiplex PCR, lists solely in-frame clones and lacks some. The sample lists around 76,000 clones; 65% to 90% were seen once. The specimen was CD4+ or CD8+ T cells sorted from blood, collected in a trial of the OX40 agonist ivuxolimab. All receptors come from an adult with an advanced solid tumor such as melanoma, head and neck, liver or kidney cancer.

V is TRBV4-2 and J is TRBJ1-1; TRBD1 is a possible D gene (5 bases). The CDR3 runs 16 residues. The germline CDR1 and CDR2 sequences are LGHNA and YNFKEQ. The V end lost 3 bases, the J end lost 5 bases, and 19 bases lay between the germline ends. The CDR3 region is CASSHGLGTGETEAFF. In DNA, the CDR3 is TGTGCCAGCAGCCATGGATTAGGAACAGGAGAGACTGAAGCTTTCTTT.

V is TRBV7-6 and J is TRBJ1-6, with 8 bases lining up with TRBD1. Per the germline V gene, CDR1 is SGHVS and CDR2 is FNYEAQ. The trim removed 2 bases at V and 10 bases at J, leaving 10 bases unmatched. The CDR3 loop spans 16 amino acids. The CDR3, as DNA: TGTGCCAGCAGCTTATCGGGGGCAGGGGGCGCCTCACCCCTCCACTTT. Translated, it gives CASSLSGAGGASPLHF.

The chain employs TRBV18 and TRBJ2-5; no clear D. Germline CDR1 KGHSH, CDR2 LQKENI. Deletions cut 0 bases from V and 2 bases from J, with 25 bases between. CDR3 length equals 20 residues. CDR3 residues: CASSPPVDGKTKLWQETQYF. CDR3 DNA: TGTGCCAGCTCACCACCGGTAGATGGCAAGACGAAGTTATGGCAAGAGACCCAGTACTTC.

The chain is built from TRBV2 and TRBJ1-2; D remains ambiguous. The CDR3 totals 11 residues. Per the germline V gene, CDR1 is SNHLY and CDR2 is FYNNEI. Trimming stripped 8 bases from V and 8 bases from J, with 12 bases between. The CDR3 region is CASGRMGGYTF. The CDR3, as DNA: TGTGCCAGCGGGCGTATGGGAGGCTACACCTTC.

The V gene is TRBV2, the J gene TRBJ2-2; D might be TRBD2 (5 bases). CDR3 length: 14 amino acids. Germline V gene data show CDR1 as SNHLY and CDR2 as FYNNEI. The V end lost 7 bases, the J end lost 0 bases, and 9 bases lay between the germline ends. The CDR3 DNA follows: TGTGCCAGCAAGGAGGCTACGAACACCGGGGAGCTGTTTTTT. Translation gives CASKEATNTGELFF.

The V and J genes are TRBV7-9 and TRBJ2-7; a weak D match, TRBD2 (5 bases). The CDR3 has 13 residues. CDR1 and CDR2 from the germline V gene are SEHNR and FQNEAQ (reference sequence). V was cut by 11 bases and J by 6 bases, with 20 bases left in between. CDR3 region: CASKTGMAGEQYF. The CDR3 DNA sequence: TGTGCCTCCAAAACCGGGATGGCGGGCGAGCAGTACTTC.

The chain combines TRBV18 with TRBJ2-6; no clear D. Trimming pared 3 bases from V and 0 bases from J, leaving 9 bases between. The CDR3 has 16 amino acids. Germline CDR1 and CDR2: KGHSH and LQKENI. In DNA form, the CDR3 reads TGTGCCAGCTCACCGGCGTCACGCTCTGGGGCCAACGTCCTGACTTTC. This gives the protein CASSPASRSGANVLTF. Supplemented by reference TRBV18 and TRBJ2-6, the full variable domain reads NAGVMQNPRHLVRRRGQEARLRCSPMKGHSHVYWYRQLPEEGLKFMVYLQKENIIDESGMPKERFSAEFPKEGPSILRIQQVVRGDSAAYFCASSPASRSGANVLTFGAGSRLTVL.

This chain connects TRBV15 to TRBJ2-7, with 10 nucleotides matching TRBD1. CDR1 and CDR2 (germline): LNHNV, YYDKDF (reference sequence). Trimming cost V 0 bases and J 5 bases; bases outside gene matches: 7. There are 16 residues in the CDR3. CDR3: CATSRDSGTGAHEQYF. DNA for the CDR3: TGTGCCACCAGCAGAGATAGCGGGACAGGGGCTCACGAGCAGTACTTC.

The CDR3 coding sequence is TGTGCCAGCAGTTACTCGAGGGGTTCTGGGGCCCAGCATTTT. Its translation is CASSYSRGSGAQHF. The rearrangement joins TRBV6-5 to TRBJ1-5; tentatively, D is TRBD1 (5 bases). Trimming removed 0 bases from V and 11 bases from J, with 14 bases in between. The CDR3 runs 14 residues. From germline, CDR1 is MNHEY and CDR2 SVGAGI.

V is TRBV18 and J is TRBJ2-7; perhaps D is TRBD1 or TRBD2 (6 bases each). This CDR3 is 16 amino acids long. The germline V gene encodes CDR1 KGHSH and CDR2 LQKENI. The ends were cut back, 2 bases at V and 3 bases at J, with 17 bases in the middle. The CDR3 is CASSPSGAIRGYEQYF. The CDR3 nucleotides are TGTGCCAGCTCACCATCGGGGGCTATAAGGGGCTACGAGCAGTACTTC.

The V and J genes are TRBV11-1 and TRBJ2-5; 7 positions agree with TRBD1. With 8 bases clipped from V and 4 bases from J, the junction kept 13 bases outside the gene matches. Per the germline V gene, CDR1 is SGHAT and CDR2 is FQDESV (reference sequence). CDR3 length equals 15 residues. CDR3 residues: CASLGDRVGRETQYF. The CDR3 nucleotides are TGTGCCAGCTTGGGTGACAGGGTCGGGCGAGAGACCCAGTACTTC.

The chain uses TRBV7-2 and TRBJ1-5; D not certain. Germline V gene data show CDR1 as SGHTA and CDR2 as FQGNSA. CDR3 length: 15 amino acids. V was shortened by 5 bases and J by 4 bases, with 15 bases between the two germline ends. Written as DNA, the CDR3 is TGTGCCAGCAGCCCGGGCGGGGTCGTGAATCAGCCCCAGCATTTT. Translation gives CASSPGGVVNQPQHF.

The V gene is TRBV5-6, the J gene TRBJ2-7, with D tentatively TRBD1 (7 bases). V was pared by 2 bases and J by 2 bases, with 14 bases between. In germline, CDR1 is SGHDT, CDR2 YYEEEE. The CDR3 extends over 15 amino acids. For the CDR3, the DNA is TGTGCCAGCAGCTTACAGGGGAGGATCGCCTACGAGCAGTACTTC. It translates to CASSLQGRIAYEQYF.

V and J are TRBV11-2 and TRBJ1-5, with D maybe TRBD1 (5 bases). The CDR3 has 14 residues. The V end lost 5 bases, the J end lost 7 bases, and 15 bases lay between the germline ends. Looked up from germline, CDR1 is SGHAT and CDR2 is FQNNGV. The CDR3 DNA sequence: TGTGCCAGCAGCCAGCTGGGGCTCAACCAGCCCCAGCATTTT. Translating gives CASSQLGLNQPQHF.